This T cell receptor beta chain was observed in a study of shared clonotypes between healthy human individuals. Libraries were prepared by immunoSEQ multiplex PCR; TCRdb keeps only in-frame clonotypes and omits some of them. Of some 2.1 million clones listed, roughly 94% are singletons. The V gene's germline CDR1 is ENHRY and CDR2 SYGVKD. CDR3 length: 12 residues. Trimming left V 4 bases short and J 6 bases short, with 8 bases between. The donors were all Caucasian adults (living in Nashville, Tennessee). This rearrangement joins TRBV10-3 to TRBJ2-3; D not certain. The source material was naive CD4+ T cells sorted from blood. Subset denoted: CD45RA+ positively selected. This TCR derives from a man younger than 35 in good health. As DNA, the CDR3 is TGTGCCATCAGTGTTGGAAGGGATACGCAGTATTTT. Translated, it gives CAISVGRDTQYF.